This T cell receptor beta chain was sequenced in a study of regulatory T cells in long-lasting Graves disease. Study-level background: Persistent Graves' disease meant over 5 years of antithyroid drugs with positive TSH receptor antibodies.

This clonotype was observed a handful of times. Its cognate antigen is unknown. The authors built TCR beta libraries using iRepertoire HTBI primers and Arm-PCR of CDR3 regions. As handled by the study authors: Taken together, the samples had 55 to 65 TRBV and more than 11 TRBJ segments identified. TCRdb re-derived calls from the multiplex PCR reads in MiXCR, one entry per CDR3 protein. The V and J calls were determined by TCRdb, not by the authors. The data show roughly 700,000 distinct CDR3 sequences, roughly 30% seen once. General study results and limits: TRBV28 was favored in persistent disease, as were TRBJ1-2 and TRBJ2-5.

Specified time point: persistent/refractory GD, antithyroid drugs over 5 years with positive TRAb. Extracted PBMC RNA gave rise to the TCR library. An endocrinology department in Xi'an, China, recruited the patients. CDR1 is LNHDA, CDR2 SQIVND, per germline (reference sequence). CDR3 size: 13 residues. The ends were cut back, 4 bases at V and 8 bases at J, with 11 bases in the middle. The TCR originated in a female donor with Graves disease. This material consisted of peripheral blood mononuclear cells (PBMCs), taken when the disease was refractory, from a patient treated with antithyroid drugs. The rearrangement links TRBV19 to TRBJ1-4; D gene uncertain. The CDR3 region is CASSTDSKEKLFF. CDR3 bases: TGTGCCAGTAGTACCGACTCGAAGGAAAAACTGTTTTTT.